This passage covers 21 T cell receptor beta chains from one sample sequenced in a study of sequential checkpoint blockade in melanoma. The treatment here: randomized to nivolumab then ipilimumab (arm A) or the reverse (arm B). Clones were sequenced by immunoSEQ multiplex PCR, and TCRdb holds only the in-frame ones, with some missing. The sample includes tens of thousands of clones, 65% to 85% of them seen just once. The sequences come from CD8+ T cells sorted from blood (inferred from file names), collected from a patient given nivolumab and ipilimumab in sequence. The receptors derive from a human donor with melanoma.

The rearrangement uses TRBV7-9 and TRBJ2-1; 9 bases map to TRBD1. The CDR3 sequence is 16 residues long. Germline values: CDR1 SEHNR, CDR2 FQNEAQ (reference sequence). The ends lost 8 bases at V and 2 bases at J; junction bases unmatched: 10. For the CDR3, the DNA is TGTGCCAGCGGTATACAGGGGGCTAGGCCCTACAATGAGCAGTTCTTC. Protein: CASGIQGARPYNEQFF.

This clone has just one count. V usage is TRBV27 and J usage is TRBJ1-6; D remains ambiguous. Germline loops: CDR1 MNHEY, CDR2 SMNVEV (reference sequence). CDR3 length: 15 amino acids. Trimming shortened V by 6 bases and J by 7 bases, and 16 bases separated the two germline ends. DNA for the CDR3: TGTGCCAGCAGCTTACTTTCGGGGAAGAATTCACCCCTCCACTTT. It codes for CASSLLSGKNSPLHF.

The rearrangement uses TRBV13 and TRBJ2-7; 12 bases match TRBD1. CDR1 and CDR2 from the germline V gene are PRHDT and FYEKMQ (reference sequence). With 5 bases clipped from V and 2 bases from J, the junction kept 4 bases outside the gene matches. This CDR3 has 15 residues. CDR3 DNA sequence: TGTGCCAGCAGCCCGGGGACAGGGGGCGCCTACGAGCAGTACTTC. Amino acid sequence: CASSPGTGGAYEQYF. Variable domain in full (rest from reference TRBV13 and TRBJ2-7): AAGVIQSPRHLIKEKRETATLKCYPIPRHDTVYWYQQGPGQDPQFLISFYEKMQSDKGSIPDRFSAQQFSDYHSELNMSSLELGDSALYFCASSPGTGGAYEQYFGPGTRLTVT.

The chain joins TRBV19 to TRBJ2-7; 14 positions match TRBD2. Germline loops: CDR1 LNHDA, CDR2 SQIVND (reference sequence). The V gene end was trimmed by 3 bases and the J gene end by 3 bases; junction bases not matched to a gene: 10. This CDR3 comprises 18 residues. CDR3 region: CASSMGTSGSILGYEQYF. The CDR3 DNA is TGTGCCAGTAGTATGGGGACTAGCGGGAGTATTTTGGGCTACGAGCAGTACTTC.

V gene TRBV30 combines with J gene TRBJ1-3; tentative D call: TRBD1 (5 bases). The CDR3 has 13 residues. CDR1 GTSNPN and CDR2 SVGIG come from the germline V gene (reference sequence). V lost 0 bases, J lost 3 bases, and 6 bases lay in between. The CDR3 loop reads CAWSVQVGNTIYF. The CDR3 DNA follows: TGTGCCTGGAGTGTACAGGTTGGAAACACCATATATTTT.

This clone was observed a single time. The chain combines TRBV9 with TRBJ2-7, with D possibly TRBD1 on 5 matching bases. Per germline, CDR1 SGDLS and CDR2 YYNGEE. This CDR3 has 16 amino acids. V lost 5 bases, J lost 6 bases, and 24 bases lay in between. This chain's CDR3 is CASSFDSGAGQIEQYF. CDR3 bases: TGTGCCAGCAGTTTTGATTCTGGGGCAGGGCAAATCGAGCAGTACTTC.

This rearrangement joins TRBV7-2 to TRBJ2-7, with 8 bases matching TRBD1. The CDR3 is 15 residues long. V shed 2 bases and J 4 bases; nucleotides not matched to a gene: 7. The V gene's germline CDR1 is SGHTA and CDR2 FQGNSA. The CDR3 nucleotides are TGTGCCAGCAGCTTACTGGGACAGGAACAATACGAGCAGTACTTC. Translated: CASSLLGQEQYEQYF.

This clone occurred once. CDR3 coding DNA: TGTGCCAGCAGTTATGCGGCAGGGTTGATAAATGAGCAGTTCTTC. It yields the protein CASSYAAGLINEQFF. The chain uses TRBV6-5 and TRBJ2-1; TRBD1 might be the D (5 bases). This CDR3 region has 15 residues. The ends were cut back, 3 bases at V and 7 bases at J, with 16 bases in the middle. The germline V gene encodes CDR1 MNHEY and CDR2 SVGAGI.

The rearrangement uses TRBV15 and TRBJ2-1; TRBD2 matches 9 bases. The CDR3 is made up of 14 amino acids. Germline CDR1 reads LNHNV; CDR2 reads YYDKDF (reference sequence). The V gene end was trimmed by 8 bases and the J gene end by 9 bases; junction bases not matched to a gene: 11. The CDR3 loop reads CATLLREGWSEQFF. In DNA, the CDR3 is TGTGCCACCCTACTGCGGGAGGGCTGGAGTGAGCAGTTCTTC.

CDR3 protein: CASSLESVHDEQFF. CDR3 nucleotides: TGTGCCAGCAGCTTGGAGAGCGTGCACGACGAGCAGTTCTTC. The J gene is TRBJ2-1, the V gene TRBV7-9; D unclear. Germline values: CDR1 SEHNR, CDR2 FQNEAQ (reference sequence). This CDR3 has 14 residues. V was shortened by 3 bases and J by 10 bases, with 16 bases between the two germline ends.

This chain joins TRBV5-1 and TRBJ2-7, with D perhaps matching TRBD2 (6 bases). The V gene lost 2 bases and the J gene lost 5 bases, with 11 bases spanning the gap. The germline V gene has CDR1 SGHRS and CDR2 YFSETQ. The CDR3 runs to 13 residues. CDR3 coding DNA: TGCGCCAGCAGCTTCACACCGGGAGACGAGCAGTACTTC. Amino acid sequence: CASSFTPGDEQYF.

This chain uses TRBV15 with TRBJ2-3; possible D gene TRBD2, 6 bases. From germline, CDR1 is LNHNV and CDR2 YYDKDF (reference sequence). The CDR3 has 18 residues. V was shortened by 4 bases and J by 10 bases, with 30 bases between the two germline ends. In DNA, the CDR3 is TGTGCCACCAGCACCGGCGAGCGCGGGAAGGCGCTAAGAGCGGCGCAGTATTTT. Translated, it gives CATSTGERGKALRAAQYF.

The chain couples TRBV19 to TRBJ2-4, with 9 bases aligning to TRBD2. CDR1 and CDR2 from the germline V gene are LNHDA and SQIVND (reference sequence). There are 14 residues in the CDR3. V was clipped by 3 bases and J by 16 bases; unmatched bases: 13. The CDR3 DNA is TGTGCCAGTAGTATGAGGCTAGCGGGACCCCTCACTTACTTC. Translating gives CASSMRLAGPLTYF.

This chain joins TRBV7-6 and TRBJ2-1; 10 bases agree with TRBD1. Germline lookup yields CDR1 SGHVS and CDR2 FNYEAQ. CDR3 length equals 17 residues. Trimming at V came to 5 bases and at J to 10 bases, leaving 17 bases not matched to a gene. The CDR3: CASSPGDGQGGLGEQFF. The CDR3 DNA sequence: TGTGCCAGCAGCCCAGGTGACGGACAGGGGGGTCTTGGAGAGCAGTTCTTC.

In its sample, this clone was seen a few times. The V call is TRBV11-2, the J call TRBJ2-3, with D tentatively TRBD1 (7 bases). This CDR3 has 17 amino acids. Germline CDR1 SGHAT, CDR2 FQNNGV. V lost 2 bases to trimming and J lost 1 base, with 16 bases between them. The CDR3 is CASSLSPGGLGTDTQYF. CDR3 bases: TGTGCCAGCAGCTTATCGCCAGGGGGGCTTGGCACAGATACGCAGTATTTT.

The V gene is TRBV6-5, the J gene TRBJ2-1; 7 bases agree with TRBD1. CDR3 length: 15 residues. Trimming cost V 3 bases and J 1 base; bases outside gene matches: 3. Germline V gives CDR1 MNHEY, CDR2 SVGAGI. The chain's CDR3 is CASSYLTGSYNEQFF. The CDR3 DNA is TGTGCCAGCAGTTATCTGACAGGGTCCTACAATGAGCAGTTCTTC.

This clone was seen only a few times. The genes are TRBV21-1 and TRBJ1-6; the DNA was not used to check the table's D call, TRBD1. TRBV21-1 is recorded as a pseudogene. This CDR3 is built from 20 residues. The CDR3 DNA sequence: TGTGCCAGCAGCAGACGGTACAGGGGGCCATGGAGCTCCTATAATTCACCCCTCCACTTT. This translates into CASSRRYRGPWSSYNSPLHF.

This rearrangement joins TRBV4-2 to TRBJ2-3; 12 bases match TRBD2. Germline values: CDR1 LGHNA, CDR2 YNFKEQ. The CDR3 has 20 amino acids. J was trimmed by 0 bases and V by 0 bases; bases with no gene match: 10. CDR3 bases: TGTGCCAGCAGCCAAGAGGTCCTAGCGGGAGGGCCGTTGAGCACAGATACGCAGTATTTT. Its translation: CASSQEVLAGGPLSTDTQYF.

The chain has TRBV28 and TRBJ1-3; TRBD1 agrees at 9 bases. This CDR3 has 13 residues. V lost 7 bases to trimming and J lost 6 bases; unmatched junction nucleotides: 4. Per the germline V gene, CDR1 is MDHEN and CDR2 is SYDVKM. CDR3 nucleotides: TGTGCCAGCACCTTACAGGGGGCAAACACCATATATTTT. Amino acids: CASTLQGANTIYF.

This chain links TRBV19 with TRBJ1-2; D is unresolved. Looked up from germline, CDR1 is LNHDA and CDR2 is SQIVND (reference sequence). This CDR3 is built from 16 residues. The V end was cut by 2 bases, the J end by 7 bases, with 20 bases between. CDR3: CASSILGWSDRGGYTF. CDR3 bases: TGTGCCAGTAGTATATTAGGTTGGTCTGATCGCGGTGGCTACACCTTC.

This clone appeared a few times. V usage is TRBV5-8 and J usage is TRBJ2-4; possibly TRBD1 for D (6 bases). There are 13 residues in the CDR3. The V gene's germline CDR1 is SGHTS and CDR2 YDEGEE. V was shortened by 0 bases and J by 7 bases, with 8 bases between the two germline ends. CDR3 sequence reads: CASSLAQGNIQYF. CDR3 in DNA: TGTGCCAGCAGCTTGGCCCAGGGGAACATTCAGTACTTC.